Below are 19 T cell receptor beta chains sequenced from a single sample in a study of control samples from healthy donors and cancer patients. Profiling relied on immunoSEQ multiplex PCR, and the TCRdb table lists in-frame clones only, not all of them. The sample lists about 180,000 clones; almost 90% were seen once. The source material was blood. The origin of the receptors is a woman aged 45-59 years in good health.

CDR3 amino acids: CASSLDTGGNTEAFF. The CDR3 DNA reads TGTGCCAGCAGCCTCGATACAGGGGGGAACACTGAAGCTTTCTTT. V gene TRBV9 combines with J gene TRBJ1-1; 8 bases are a match to TRBD1. The CDR3 runs 15 residues. The J segment lost 1 base and the V segment lost 4 bases, leaving 6 bases of the junction unmatched. In germline, CDR1 is SGDLS, CDR2 YYNGEE.

V gene TRBV29-1 combines with J gene TRBJ2-6, with D perhaps matching TRBD2 (6 bases). In germline, CDR1 is SQVTM, CDR2 ANQGSEA. V lost 3 bases, J lost 1 base, and 19 bases lay in between. The CDR3 consists of 18 residues. The CDR3: CSVDWRVPGTSGANVLTF. CDR3 in DNA: TGCAGCGTTGACTGGAGGGTCCCCGGGACTTCTGGGGCCAACGTCCTGACTTTC.

The chain links TRBV5-4 to TRBJ1-2, with a weak D call TRBD1 (6 bases). Germline CDR1 is SGHNT and CDR2 is YYREEE (reference sequence). This CDR3 is 14 amino acids long. Deletions cut 3 bases from V and 4 bases from J, with 13 bases between. The CDR3 reads CASSSGTHSYGYTF. CDR3 DNA sequence: TGTGCCAGCAGCTCCGGGACACACAGCTATGGCTACACCTTC.

Remarks on this clone: Other DNA sequences in this specimen translate into the identical CDR3. The chain recombines TRBV7-3 with TRBJ2-5; D gene unclear. The V end was cut by 2 bases, the J end by 4 bases, with 5 bases between. The CDR3 has 12 amino acids. From germline, CDR1 is SGHTA and CDR2 FQGTGA. The CDR3 DNA reads as TGTGCCAGCAGCTTAGATCGAGAGACCCAGTACTTC. Its translation is CASSLDRETQYF.

Comment on this clone: Other DNA sequences within the sample encode an identical CDR3. The V call is TRBV7-2, the J call TRBJ1-6, with 9 bases aligning to TRBD1. CDR1 is SGHTA and CDR2 is FQGNSA in the germline V gene. The CDR3 runs 15 residues. The junction had 4 bases not matched to a gene; V was cut back by 4 bases and J by 6 bases. This CDR3 is CASSSGTGRNSPLHF. The CDR3 coding sequence is TGTGCCAGCAGCTCCGGGACAGGGCGTAATTCACCCCTCCACTTT. The full variable domain, in which reference TRBV7-2 and TRBJ1-6 provide the parts outside the CDR3, is GAGVSQSPSNKVTEKGKDVELRCDPISGHTALYWYRQSLGQGLEFLIYFQGNSAPDKSGLPSDRFSAERTGGSVSTLTIQRTQQEDSAVYLCASSSGTGRNSPLHFGNGTRLTVT.

J is TRBJ1-6 and V is TRBV10-3; 10 bases fit TRBD1. The germline CDR1 and CDR2 sequences are ENHRY and SYGVKD. V shed 4 bases, J shed 5 bases, and the junction held 5 bases outside the gene matches. This CDR3 is 16 amino acids long. The CDR3 reads CAISVGQGSDNSPLHF. CDR3 sequence (DNA): TGTGCCATCAGTGTGGGACAGGGGTCGGATAATTCACCCCTCCACTTT.

V is TRBV7-3 and J is TRBJ1-2; unclear D gene. V dropped 0 bases and J dropped 6 bases, with 8 bases sitting between them. The CDR3 length is 13 residues. The germline gives CDR1 SGHTA, CDR2 FQGTGA. CDR3 sequence (DNA): TGTGCCAGCAGCTTAACGAGGGAAGATGGCTACACCTTC. It translates to CASSLTREDGYTF.

The genes are TRBV6-5 and TRBJ1-4, with 7 nucleotides matching TRBD1. The CDR3 loop spans 13 amino acids. With V trimmed by 7 bases and J by 5 bases, 4 bases remained unmatched. The germline gives CDR1 MNHEY, CDR2 SVGAGI. CDR3 DNA: TGTGCCAGCAATGGACAGGCAAATGAAAAACTGTTTTTT. Encoded protein: CASNGQANEKLFF.

The J gene is TRBJ1-1, the V gene TRBV6-2 or TRBV6-3; TRBD1 aligns across 7 bases. CDR1 is MNHEY, CDR2 SVGEGT, per germline. The length of the CDR3 is 16 residues. The V segment lost 2 bases and the J segment 0 bases; nucleotides outside the gene matches: 6. CDR3 coding DNA: TGTGCCAGCAGTTACAGGCAGGGGGAGGTGAACACTGAAGCTTTCTTT. Protein product: CASSYRQGEVNTEAFF.

The chain joins TRBV10-3 to TRBJ1-2; 9 bases match TRBD1. CDR3 length: 15 residues. V lost 6 bases, J lost 2 bases, and 7 bases stayed unmatched. Per germline, CDR1 ENHRY and CDR2 SYGVKD. In DNA, the CDR3 is TGTGCCATCAGGGGACAGGGAGGTGGCAACTATGGCTACACCTTC. Residues: CAIRGQGGGNYGYTF.

The V gene is TRBV2, the J gene TRBJ2-1; 14 bases line up with TRBD2. Germline CDR1 and CDR2: SNHLY and FYNNEI. The CDR3 is 13 amino acids. J gave up 10 bases and V 8 bases, and 4 bases lay outside the gene matches. The CDR3 loop reads CASGTSGSVEQFF. The CDR3 DNA reads TGTGCCAGCGGGACTAGCGGGAGTGTAGAGCAGTTCTTC.

This chain links TRBV4-1 with TRBJ2-1, with TRBD2 as a possible D gene (7 bases). The V gene lost 6 bases and the J gene lost 3 bases, with 15 bases spanning the gap. Germline V gives CDR1 MGHRA, CDR2 YSYEKL. This CDR3 spans 15 amino acids. CDR3: CASRVGRGLYNEQFF. The CDR3 nucleotides read TGCGCCAGCAGGGTGGGGCGGGGGCTCTACAATGAGCAGTTCTTC.

This sequence joins TRBV18 and TRBJ1-4, with D possibly matching TRBD1 (5 bases). V was trimmed by 4 bases and J by 8 bases, leaving 11 bases between them. The CDR3 consists of 13 residues. Per the germline V gene, CDR1 is KGHSH and CDR2 is LQKENI. CDR3 residues: CASSRGDTEKLFF. The CDR3 DNA reads TGTGCCAGCTCACGAGGGGATACGGAAAAACTGTTTTTT.

This rearrangement joins TRBV5-1 to TRBJ2-3; D gene unclear. V lost 2 bases and J 3 bases, leaving 4 bases between the germline ends. The CDR3 spans 12 residues. The V gene's germline CDR1 is SGHRS and CDR2 YFSETQ. The DNA of the CDR3 is TGCGCCAGCAGCTTACAAACAGATACGCAGTATTTT. Its translation: CASSLQTDTQYF.

This clone was counted only a few times. This rearrangement joins TRBV4-2 to TRBJ1-2; a possible D gene is TRBD1 (6 bases). V gave up 6 bases and J gave up 0 bases, with 14 bases separating them. Per the germline V gene, CDR1 is LGHNA and CDR2 is YNFKEQ. The CDR3 runs to 15 residues. In DNA form, the CDR3 reads TGTGCCAGCAGAACAGCGGACAGTGCTAACTATGGCTACACCTTC. Amino acids: CASRTADSANYGYTF.

The chain couples TRBV10-3 to TRBJ1-2; no definite D call. Germline V gene data show CDR1 as ENHRY and CDR2 as SYGVKD. The CDR3 is made up of 14 amino acids. The V end was cut by 0 bases, the J end by 8 bases, with 13 bases between. For the CDR3, the DNA is TGTGCCATCAGTGAGTCGAAGCAGGTTGAGGGCTACACCTTC. Its translation: CAISESKQVEGYTF.

With regard to this clone: The DNA is left out, because the CDR3 cannot be placed on it with certainty; the CDR3 is given as TCRdb lists it. This sequence joins TRBV6-5 and TRBJ2-7. Germline-derived CDR1 and CDR2 are MNHEY and SVGAGI. The CDR3 is 14 residues long, ends included. The CDR3 here is CASSYFGPTDEQYF.

This rearrangement joins TRBV24-1 to TRBJ2-1, with D possibly matching TRBD2 (6 bases). This CDR3 is built from 14 residues. From germline, CDR1 is KGHDR and CDR2 SFDVKD. V lost 2 bases and J 6 bases, leaving 10 bases between the germline ends. CDR3 amino acids: CATSDWDLSNEQFF. CDR3 sequence (DNA): TGTGCCACCAGTGATTGGGACTTAAGCAATGAGCAGTTCTTC.

This rearrangement joins TRBV4-2 to TRBJ2-7; 14 bases agree with TRBD2. Unmatched junction bases numbered 0, after V lost 0 bases and J lost 2 bases. This CDR3 comprises 16 residues. In germline, CDR1 is LGHNA, CDR2 YNFKEQ. The CDR3 sequence is CASSQETSGRAYEQYF. DNA for the CDR3: TGTGCCAGCAGCCAAGAGACTAGCGGGAGGGCCTACGAGCAGTACTTC.